The 21 T cell receptor beta chains listed next were all sequenced from one sample in a study of blood T cell repertoires in COVID-19. TCRdb's table, derived via immunoSEQ multiplex PCR, lists solely in-frame clones and lacks some. The table shows over 200,000 clones, with 80% to 95% occurring only once. Sequencing was done on a sample of peripheral blood. The receptors stem from a man in his sixties with COVID-19, enrolled during active disease.

The chain couples TRBV19 to TRBJ2-3, with 13 bases that match TRBD2. Per the germline V gene, CDR1 is LNHDA and CDR2 is SQIVND (reference sequence). J lost 5 bases, V lost 2 bases, and 28 bases had no gene match. This CDR3 contains 24 residues. CDR3 protein: CASSIWYRARGLAGTNVGGDTQYF. CDR3 coding DNA: TGTGCCAGTAGTATATGGTACCGGGCCAGGGGACTAGCGGGGACCAACGTGGGAGGAGATACGCAGTATTTT.

The V gene is TRBV28, the J gene TRBJ1-4; 9 positions agree with TRBD1. CDR1 is MDHEN and CDR2 is SYDVKM in the germline V gene. This CDR3 is built from 15 residues. V lost 5 bases and J lost 3; bases outside the gene matches: 4. The CDR3 protein is CASSKQGAANEKLFF. CDR3 in DNA: TGTGCCAGCAGTAAACAGGGGGCGGCTAATGAAAAACTGTTTTTT. The complete variable domain, with remaining parts taken from reference TRBV28 and TRBJ1-4, reads DVKVTQSSRYLVKRTGEKVFLECVQDMDHENMFWYRQDPGLGLRLIYFSYDVKMKEKGDIPEGYSVSREKKERFSLILESASTNQTSMYLCASSKQGAANEKLFFGSGTQLSVL.

The chain recombines TRBV21-1 with TRBJ2-2; the tabulated D call, TRBD2, remains unverified against the DNA. TRBV21-1 represents a pseudogene. CDR3 length equals 18 residues. In DNA, the CDR3 is TGTGCCAGCAGCATCCCCGGGCTAGCGGGAGGGAGATCCGGGGAGCTGTTTTTT. Translation gives CASSIPGLAGGRSGELFF.

The chain links TRBV7-2 to TRBJ2-2, with D tentatively TRBD1 (5 bases). The CDR3 totals 18 residues. Germline V gene lookup returns CDR1 SGHTA and CDR2 FQGNSA. Trimming shortened V by 6 bases and J by 9 bases, and 29 bases separated the two germline ends. CDR3 sequence: CASRGQGRSGGIDRELFF. The CDR3 region has the DNA TGTGCCAGCAGGGGTCAGGGCCGTTCGGGTGGGATTGACAGGGAGCTGTTTTTT.

CDR3: CASSLQGLNQPQHF. The CDR3 DNA sequence: TGTGCCAGCAGCCTACAGGGTCTCAATCAGCCCCAGCATTTT. The J gene is TRBJ1-5, the V gene TRBV3-1 (or the pseudogene TRBV3-2); possible D gene TRBD1, 6 bases. The germline V gene has CDR1 LGHDT and CDR2 YNNKEL (reference sequence). Trimming took 4 bases from V and 3 from J, leaving 10 bases between them. There are 14 residues in the CDR3.

The gene calls are TRBV7-3 and TRBJ2-1; 7 positions agree with TRBD2. CDR3 length: 15 residues. From germline, CDR1 is SGHTA and CDR2 FQGTGA. Germline trimming cut 5 bases from V and 9 bases from J; bases unmatched to any gene: 13. CDR3 loop: CASSPALGLAGEQFF. CDR3 in DNA: TGTGCCAGCAGCCCCGCATTGGGGTTAGCGGGTGAGCAGTTCTTC.

The chain recombines TRBV7-9 with TRBJ1-2, with a tentative D call TRBD1 (6 bases). This CDR3 has 19 residues. The germline V and J ends were trimmed by 5 bases and 7 bases, with 32 bases remaining between them. Germline V lookup: CDR1 SEHNR, CDR2 FQNEAQ (reference sequence). In DNA form, the CDR3 reads TGTGCCAGCAGCCCCCTCTTAGGACGGGACAAAGGGGATGGTTCTGGCTACACCTTC. Translating it yields CASSPLLGRDKGDGSGYTF.

The J gene is TRBJ2-7, the V gene TRBV7-9; D is perhaps TRBD2 (7 bases). Between the trimmed V and J ends, which lost 4 bases and 5 bases, there was a span of 27 bases. This CDR3 region has 18 residues. Germline loops: CDR1 SEHNR, CDR2 FQNEAQ (reference sequence). The CDR3 DNA reads TGTGCCAGCAGCTCCCCAAGGGGGGGAGTCCTTCTCCTGAACGAGCAGTACTTC. This gives the protein CASSSPRGGVLLLNEQYF.

The chain combines TRBV7-9 with TRBJ2-6, with TRBD1 matching over 7 bases. V trimming: 3 bases; J trimming: 2 bases; junction bases outside the gene matches: 4. Germline CDR1 SEHNR, CDR2 FQNEAQ (reference sequence). This CDR3 comprises 16 residues. The CDR3: CASSLGTGAGANVLTF. CDR3 sequence (DNA): TGTGCCAGCAGCTTGGGTACAGGGGCTGGGGCCAACGTCCTGACTTTC.

The chain has TRBV7-9 and TRBJ2-7; 7 positions match TRBD1. The germline V gene encodes CDR1 SEHNR and CDR2 FQNEAQ (reference sequence). The CDR3 loop spans 13 amino acids. After removal of 3 bases from V and 7 bases from J, the junction contained 6 bases not matched to a gene. The CDR3 DNA reads as TGTGCCAGCAGCTTCAGGGGGACGGGGGAGCAGTACTTC. It is translated as CASSFRGTGEQYF.

This clone was detected once. The chain combines TRBV18 with TRBJ1-3, with unresolved D. The CDR3 totals 14 residues. Trimming cost V 3 bases and J 0 bases, with 6 bases left between them. CDR1 and CDR2 (germline): KGHSH, LQKENI. The DNA for the CDR3 is TGTGCCAGCTCACCCGGAGTCTCTGGAAACACCATATATTTT. Encoded protein: CASSPGVSGNTIYF.

This chain joins TRBV7-3 and TRBJ2-7; the D gene is possibly TRBD2 (6 bases). V was shortened by 6 bases and J by 7 bases, with 10 bases between the two germline ends. The germline CDR1 and CDR2 sequences are SGHTA and FQGTGA. The CDR3 sequence is 11 residues long. CDR3 protein: CASRGGGEQYF. CDR3 coding DNA: TGTGCCAGCAGGGGGGGTGGGGAGCAGTACTTC.

The chain is built from TRBV12-3 or TRBV12-4 and TRBJ2-3, with D perhaps matching TRBD1 (5 bases). This CDR3 contains 12 residues. The ends were cut back, 3 bases at V and 7 bases at J, with 8 bases in the middle. In nucleotides, the CDR3 is TGTGCCAGCAGTTTCCAGGGATATACGCAGTATTTT. As protein: CASSFQGYTQYF.

The chain joins TRBV18 to TRBJ1-5; 7 nucleotides line up with TRBD1. The trim removed 3 bases at V and 5 bases at J, leaving 10 bases unmatched. The CDR3 totals 16 residues. The germline V gene has CDR1 KGHSH and CDR2 LQKENI. The CDR3 nucleotides read TGTGCCAGCTCACCGGGGCCGGGACAGTATGATCAGCCCCAGCATTTT. Encoded protein: CASSPGPGQYDQPQHF.

The rearrangement joins TRBV18 to TRBJ1-1, with D uncertain. The germline gives CDR1 KGHSH, CDR2 LQKENI. This CDR3 is 13 amino acids long. Trimming pared 6 bases from V and 3 bases from J, leaving 11 bases between. The CDR3 loop reads CASSYDLDTEAFF. CDR3 in DNA: TGTGCCAGCTCTTACGACTTGGACACTGAAGCTTTCTTT.

The rearrangement links TRBV5-8 to TRBJ2-2; 8 positions agree with TRBD1. Per the germline V gene, CDR1 is SGHTS and CDR2 is YDEGEE. CDR3 length: 16 amino acids. With V trimmed by 1 base and J by 5 bases, 7 bases remained unmatched. The CDR3 here is CASSLMGQGATGELFF. The CDR3 nucleotides read TGTGCCAGCAGCTTGATGGGGCAGGGGGCAACCGGGGAGCTGTTTTTT.

V is TRBV4-3 and J is TRBJ2-2; D possibly corresponds to TRBD2 (7 bases). The V gene lost 0 bases and the J gene lost 4 bases, with 9 bases spanning the gap. The CDR3 runs 15 residues. Germline loops: CDR1 LGHNA, CDR2 YSLEER. CDR3 in DNA: TGCGCCAGCAGCCAAGATAGGGGGGGCACCGGGGAGCTGTTTTTT. Translating gives CASSQDRGGTGELFF.

The V gene is TRBV6-2 or TRBV6-3, the J gene TRBJ2-1; 10 bases match TRBD2. With 2 bases clipped from V and 7 bases from J, the junction kept 5 bases outside the gene matches. The CDR3 sequence is 15 residues long. Germline V lookup: CDR1 MNHEY, CDR2 SVGEGT. Here the CDR3 reads CASSYLGLAPNEQFF. DNA of the CDR3: TGTGCCAGCAGTTACCTGGGACTAGCGCCTAATGAGCAGTTCTTC.

The CDR3 loop is CASSYADRGNQPQHF. As DNA, the CDR3 is TGTGCCAGCAGTTACGCGGACAGGGGTAATCAGCCCCAGCATTTT. The chain recombines TRBV6-2 or TRBV6-3 with TRBJ1-5; 9 nucleotides match TRBD1. V lost 2 bases, J lost 4 bases, and 3 bases stayed unmatched. This CDR3 is built from 15 residues. Germline V CDR1 and CDR2: MNHEY, SVGEGT.

The chain combines TRBV27 with TRBJ2-2, with D possibly matching TRBD2 (6 bases). Per the germline V gene, CDR1 is MNHEY and CDR2 is SMNVEV (reference sequence). V lost 2 bases, J lost 2 bases, and 15 bases lay in between. There are 17 residues in the CDR3. The CDR3 reads CASSLNGMGGNTGELFF. CDR3 in DNA: TGTGCCAGCAGTTTAAATGGAATGGGGGGAAACACCGGGGAGCTGTTTTTT.

This clone was seen a handful of times. The genes are TRBV21-1 and TRBJ2-2; the D call in the table, TRBD1, was not verified against the DNA. TRBV21-1 is given as a pseudogene. The CDR3 sequence is 17 residues long. DNA for the CDR3: TGTGCCAGCAGCCCAACCGTCGGCAGGGCGAACACCGGGGAGCTGTTTTTT. This translates into CASSPTVGRANTGELFF.